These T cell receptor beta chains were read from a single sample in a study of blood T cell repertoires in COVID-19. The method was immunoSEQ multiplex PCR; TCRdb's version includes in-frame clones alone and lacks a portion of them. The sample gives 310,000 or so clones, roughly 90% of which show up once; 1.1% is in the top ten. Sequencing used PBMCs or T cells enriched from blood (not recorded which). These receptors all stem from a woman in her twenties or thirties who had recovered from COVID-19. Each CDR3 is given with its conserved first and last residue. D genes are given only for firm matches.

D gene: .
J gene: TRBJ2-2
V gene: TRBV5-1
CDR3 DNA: TGCGCCAGCAGCTTGGAGACAGGGCGGGGCACCGGGGAGCTGTTTTTT
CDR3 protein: CASSLETGRGTGELFF

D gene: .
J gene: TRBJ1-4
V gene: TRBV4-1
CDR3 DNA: TGCGCCAGCAGCCAAGTCTTATTACAAAGTGAAAAACTGTTTTTT
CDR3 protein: CASSQVLLQSEKLFF

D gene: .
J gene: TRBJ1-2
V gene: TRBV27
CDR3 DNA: TGTGCCAGCAGTCCCCCGGGGGGCACGAACTATGGCTACACCTTC
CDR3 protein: CASSPPGGTNYGYTF

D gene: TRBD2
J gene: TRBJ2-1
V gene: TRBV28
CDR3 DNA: TGTGCCAGCAGTATCCCTCCTAGCGGGAGAGGGAACAATGAGCAGTTCTTC
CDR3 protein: CASSIPPSGRGNNEQFF

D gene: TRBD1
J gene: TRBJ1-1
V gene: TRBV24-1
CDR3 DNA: TGTGCCACCAGTGATACGTACGGGACAGGGGGTACTGAAGCTTTCTTT
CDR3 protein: CATSDTYGTGGTEAFF

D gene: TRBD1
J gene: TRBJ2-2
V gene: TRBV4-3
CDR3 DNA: TGCGCCAGCAGCCAAGAGGGACAGGCTGCGAACACCGGGGAGCTGTTTTTT
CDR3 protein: CASSQEGQAANTGELFF

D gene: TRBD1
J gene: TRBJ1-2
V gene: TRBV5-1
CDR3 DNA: TGCGCCAGCACCCTGGGACAGGACTATGGCTACACCTTC
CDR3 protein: CASTLGQDYGYTF

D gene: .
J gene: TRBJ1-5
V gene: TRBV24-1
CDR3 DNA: TGTGCCACCAGTGCTCCAGATAGCAATCAGCCCCAGCATTTT
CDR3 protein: CATSAPDSNQPQHF

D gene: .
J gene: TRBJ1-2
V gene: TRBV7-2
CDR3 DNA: TGTGCCAGCAGCTTCATTCAGGGCGACTATGGCTACACCTTC
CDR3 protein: CASSFIQGDYGYTF

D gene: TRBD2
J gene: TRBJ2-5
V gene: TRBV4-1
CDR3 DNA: TGCGCCAGCAGCCAAGGGGGGCTAGCGGGAGTTTCAGAGACCCAGTACTTC
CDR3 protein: CASSQGGLAGVSETQYF

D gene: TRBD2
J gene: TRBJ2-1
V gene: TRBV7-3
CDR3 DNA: TGTGCCAGCAGCGGCGGGGTAGCGGGAGCGGGCTCCTACAATGAGCAGTTCTTC
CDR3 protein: CASSGGVAGAGSYNEQFF

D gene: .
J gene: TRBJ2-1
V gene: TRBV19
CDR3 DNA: TGTGCCAGTGCTGCGACAGGCGCCTACAATGAGCAGTTCTTC
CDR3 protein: CASAATGAYNEQFF

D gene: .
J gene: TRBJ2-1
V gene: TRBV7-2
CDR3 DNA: TGTGCCAGCAGCTTAGTTGCAGAATACAATGAGCAGTTCTTC
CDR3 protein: CASSLVAEYNEQFF

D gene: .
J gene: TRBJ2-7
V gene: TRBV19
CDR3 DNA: TGTGCCAGTACCGATCGCCGGGACGAGCAGTACTTC
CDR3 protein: CASTDRRDEQYF